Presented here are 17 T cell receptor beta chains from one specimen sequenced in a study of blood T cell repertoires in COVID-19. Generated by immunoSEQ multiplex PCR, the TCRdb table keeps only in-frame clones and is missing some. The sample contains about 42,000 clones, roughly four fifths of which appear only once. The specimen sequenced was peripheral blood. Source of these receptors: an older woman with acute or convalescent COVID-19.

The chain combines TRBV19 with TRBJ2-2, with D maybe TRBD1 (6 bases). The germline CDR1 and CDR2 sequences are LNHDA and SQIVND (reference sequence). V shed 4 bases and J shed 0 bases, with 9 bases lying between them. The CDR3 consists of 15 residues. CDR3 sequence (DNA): TGTGCCAGTAGTACAGGGGACGCGAACACCGGGGAGCTGTTTTTT. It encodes CASSTGDANTGELFF.

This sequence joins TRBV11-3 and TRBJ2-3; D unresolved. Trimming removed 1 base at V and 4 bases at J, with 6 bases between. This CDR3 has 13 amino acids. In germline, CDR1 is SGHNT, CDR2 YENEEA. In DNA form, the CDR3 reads TGTGCCAGCAGCTTAGTGGAGTCAGATACGCAGTATTTT. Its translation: CASSLVESDTQYF.

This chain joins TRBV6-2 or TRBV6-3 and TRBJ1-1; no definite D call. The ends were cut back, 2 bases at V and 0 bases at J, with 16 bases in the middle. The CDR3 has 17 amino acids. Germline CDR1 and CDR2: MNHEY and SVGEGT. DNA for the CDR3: TGTGCCAGCAGTTACCCGAGTAAGACTTATATGAACACTGAAGCTTTCTTT. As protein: CASSYPSKTYMNTEAFF.

CDR3: CASKPPPDSGYGYTF. CDR3 DNA sequence: TGTGCCAGTAAACCACCACCGGACAGCGGATATGGCTACACCTTC. V and J are TRBV19 and TRBJ1-2; a possible D gene is TRBD1 (6 bases). The CDR3 has 15 residues. V was shortened by 7 bases and J by 5 bases, with 20 bases between the two germline ends. The germline V gene encodes CDR1 LNHDA and CDR2 SQIVND (reference sequence). The variable domain in full, with the rest retrieved from reference TRBV19 and TRBJ1-2, is DGGITQSPKYLFRKEGQNVTLSCEQNLNHDAMYWYRQDPGQGLRLIYYSQIVNDFQKGDIAEGYSVSREKKESFPLTVTSAQKNPTAFYLCASKPPPDSGYGYTFGSGTRLTVV.

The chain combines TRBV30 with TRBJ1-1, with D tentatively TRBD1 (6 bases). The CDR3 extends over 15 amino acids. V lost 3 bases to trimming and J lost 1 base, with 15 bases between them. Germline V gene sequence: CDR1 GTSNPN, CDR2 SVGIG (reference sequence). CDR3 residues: CAWSLGLQGNTEAFF. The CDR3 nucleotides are TGTGCCTGGAGCTTAGGGTTACAGGGGAACACTGAAGCTTTCTTT.

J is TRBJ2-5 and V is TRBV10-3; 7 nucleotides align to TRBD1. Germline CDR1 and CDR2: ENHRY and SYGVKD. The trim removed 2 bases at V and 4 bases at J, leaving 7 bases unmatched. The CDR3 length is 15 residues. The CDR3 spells CAISELRQGGETQYF. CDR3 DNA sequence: TGTGCCATCAGTGAGCTCCGACAGGGTGGAGAGACCCAGTACTTC.

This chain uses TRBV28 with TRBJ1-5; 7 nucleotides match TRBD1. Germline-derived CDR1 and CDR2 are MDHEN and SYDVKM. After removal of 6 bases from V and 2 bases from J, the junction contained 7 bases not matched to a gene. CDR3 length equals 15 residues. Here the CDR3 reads CASSSGQFGNQPQHF. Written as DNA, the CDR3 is TGTGCCAGCAGCTCGGGACAGTTTGGCAATCAGCCCCAGCATTTT. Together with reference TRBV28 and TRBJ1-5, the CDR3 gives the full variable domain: DVKVTQSSRYLVKRTGEKVFLECVQDMDHENMFWYRQDPGLGLRLIYFSYDVKMKEKGDIPEGYSVSREKKERFSLILESASTNQTSMYLCASSSGQFGNQPQHFGDGTRLSIL.

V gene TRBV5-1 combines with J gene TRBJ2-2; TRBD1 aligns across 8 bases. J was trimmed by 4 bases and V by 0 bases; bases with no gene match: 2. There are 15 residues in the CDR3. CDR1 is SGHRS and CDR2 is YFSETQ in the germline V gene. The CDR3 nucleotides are TGCGCCAGCAGCTTGGGGGACAGGACCACCGGGGAGCTGTTTTTT. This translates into CASSLGDRTTGELFF. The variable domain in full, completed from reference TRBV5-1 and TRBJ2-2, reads KAGVTQTPRYLIKTRGQQVTLSCSPISGHRSVSWYQQTPGQGLQFLFEYFSETQRNKGNFPGRFSGRQFSNSRSEMNVSTLELGDSALYLCASSLGDRTTGELFFGEGSRLTVL.

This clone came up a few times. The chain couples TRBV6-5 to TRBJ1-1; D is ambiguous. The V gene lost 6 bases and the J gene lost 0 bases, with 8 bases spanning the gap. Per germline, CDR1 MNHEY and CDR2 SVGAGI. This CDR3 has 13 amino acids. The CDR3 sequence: CASRRGMNTEAFF. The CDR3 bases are TGTGCCAGCAGGCGGGGTATGAACACTGAAGCTTTCTTT.

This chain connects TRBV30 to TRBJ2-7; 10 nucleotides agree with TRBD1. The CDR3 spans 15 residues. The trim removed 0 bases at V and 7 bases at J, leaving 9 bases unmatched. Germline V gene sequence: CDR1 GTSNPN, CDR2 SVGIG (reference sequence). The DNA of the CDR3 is TGTGCCTGGAGTGTACCGGGACAGGGGTTATGGGAGCAGTACTTC. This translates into CAWSVPGQGLWEQYF. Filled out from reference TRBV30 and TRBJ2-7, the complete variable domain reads SQTIHQWPATLVQPVGSPLSLECTVEGTSNPNLYWYRQAAGRGLQLLFYSVGIGQISSEVPQNLSASRPQDRQFILSSKKLLLSDSGFYLCAWSVPGQGLWEQYFGPGTRLTVT.

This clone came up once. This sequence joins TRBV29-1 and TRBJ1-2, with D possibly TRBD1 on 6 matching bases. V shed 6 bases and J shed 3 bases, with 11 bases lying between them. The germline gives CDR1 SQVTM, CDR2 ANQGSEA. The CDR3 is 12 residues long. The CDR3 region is CSVVQGYYGYTF. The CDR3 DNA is TGCAGCGTGGTACAGGGTTACTATGGCTACACCTTC.

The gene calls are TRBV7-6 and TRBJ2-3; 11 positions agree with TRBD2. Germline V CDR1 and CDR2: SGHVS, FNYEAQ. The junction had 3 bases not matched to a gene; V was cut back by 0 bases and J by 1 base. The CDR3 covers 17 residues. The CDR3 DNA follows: TGTGCCAGCAGCTTAGCCCCACTAGCGGGGGGCACAGATACGCAGTATTTT. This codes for CASSLAPLAGGTDTQYF.

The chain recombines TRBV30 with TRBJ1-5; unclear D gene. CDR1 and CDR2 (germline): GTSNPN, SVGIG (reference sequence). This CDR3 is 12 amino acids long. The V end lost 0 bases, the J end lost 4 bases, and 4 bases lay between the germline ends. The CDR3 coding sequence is TGTGCCTGGAGTGTCCCGAATCAGCCCCAGCATTTT. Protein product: CAWSVPNQPQHF.

The CDR3 region has the DNA TGCGCCAGCAGCCCGGACAGTAACACTGAAGCTTTCTTT. Its translation: CASSPDSNTEAFF. The chain is built from TRBV5-1 and TRBJ1-1; tentative D call: TRBD1 (6 bases). The CDR3 extends over 13 amino acids. V lost 4 bases to trimming and J lost 2 bases, with 9 bases between them. Germline loops: CDR1 SGHRS, CDR2 YFSETQ.

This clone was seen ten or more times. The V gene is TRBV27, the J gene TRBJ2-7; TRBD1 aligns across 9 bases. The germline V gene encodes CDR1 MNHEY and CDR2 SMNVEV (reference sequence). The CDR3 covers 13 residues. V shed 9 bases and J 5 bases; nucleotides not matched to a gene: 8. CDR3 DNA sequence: TGTGCCAGGCCGGGACAGGGAATCCACGAGCAGTACTTC. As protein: CARPGQGIHEQYF.

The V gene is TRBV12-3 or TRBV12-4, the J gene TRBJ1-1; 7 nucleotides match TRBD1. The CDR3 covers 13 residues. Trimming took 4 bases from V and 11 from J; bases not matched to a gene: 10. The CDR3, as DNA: TGTGCCAGCAGTTACGGACAGGCCTCGGGGGCTTTCTTT. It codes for CASSYGQASGAFF.

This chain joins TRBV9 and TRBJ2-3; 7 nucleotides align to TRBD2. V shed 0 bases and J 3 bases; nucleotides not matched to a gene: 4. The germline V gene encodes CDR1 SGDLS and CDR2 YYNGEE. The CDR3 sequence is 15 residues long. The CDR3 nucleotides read TGTGCCAGCAGCGTAGGTGGGCGGGGGACAGATACGCAGTATTTT. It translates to CASSVGGRGTDTQYF.